Listed below are T cell receptor beta chains from one sample, sequenced in a study of control samples from healthy donors and cancer patients. Clones were read by immunoSEQ multiplex PCR, and TCRdb kept only the in-frame ones, dropping some. The sample includes approximately 100,000 clones, about 86% of them seen just once. Specimen: blood. These receptor sequences come from a man under 40 in good health. Both conserved end residues are trimmed from each CDR3. Fields, in order: CDR3 length, V gene, J gene, CDR3 protein.

CDR3 length: 16
V gene: TRBV3-1/TRBV3-2
J gene: TRBJ2-7
CDR3 protein: ASSQEGPGLRPTYEQY

CDR3 length: 11
V gene: TRBV19
J gene: TRBJ2-2
CDR3 protein: ASSREFTGELF

CDR3 length: 10
V gene: TRBV24-1
J gene: TRBJ2-7
CDR3 protein: ATSGGSYEQY

CDR3 length: 12
V gene: TRBV11-2
J gene: TRBJ2-2
CDR3 protein: ASSLQVDTGELF

CDR3 length: 13
V gene: TRBV2
J gene: TRBJ2-1
CDR3 protein: ASSPGRVEGNEQF

CDR3 length: 13
V gene: TRBV4-2
J gene: TRBJ2-1
CDR3 protein: ASSQASGSYNEQF

CDR3 length: 14
V gene: TRBV27
J gene: TRBJ2-7
CDR3 protein: ASINLSSGSSYEQY

CDR3 length: 14
V gene: TRBV30
J gene: TRBJ2-2
CDR3 protein: AWSTAIRRVTGELF

CDR3 length: 13
V gene: TRBV5-1
J gene: TRBJ1-4
CDR3 protein: ASTRQGASNEKLF

CDR3 length: 10
V gene: TRBV7-9
J gene: TRBJ2-7
CDR3 protein: ASSPEQNEQY

CDR3 length: 16
V gene: TRBV7-2
J gene: TRBJ2-1
CDR3 protein: ASSSKGLAGVNPNEQF

CDR3 length: 14
V gene: TRBV28
J gene: TRBJ2-7
CDR3 protein: ASSPNPTGGLHEQY

CDR3 length: 14
V gene: TRBV24-1
J gene: TRBJ2-3
CDR3 protein: ATSDSDRGITDTQY

CDR3 length: 13
V gene: TRBV7-8
J gene: TRBJ2-7
CDR3 protein: ASSLVKGRSYEQY

CDR3 length: 15
V gene: TRBV5-4
J gene: TRBJ1-4
CDR3 protein: ASSSRDRGQTNEKLF

CDR3 length: 13
V gene: TRBV6-2/TRBV6-3
J gene: TRBJ2-1
CDR3 protein: ASSWASDSYNEQF

CDR3 length: 12
V gene: TRBV5-1
J gene: TRBJ2-3
CDR3 protein: ASFQEPSTDTQY

CDR3 length: 17
V gene: TRBV27
J gene: TRBJ2-6
CDR3 protein: ASSLLGMGAHGGANVLT